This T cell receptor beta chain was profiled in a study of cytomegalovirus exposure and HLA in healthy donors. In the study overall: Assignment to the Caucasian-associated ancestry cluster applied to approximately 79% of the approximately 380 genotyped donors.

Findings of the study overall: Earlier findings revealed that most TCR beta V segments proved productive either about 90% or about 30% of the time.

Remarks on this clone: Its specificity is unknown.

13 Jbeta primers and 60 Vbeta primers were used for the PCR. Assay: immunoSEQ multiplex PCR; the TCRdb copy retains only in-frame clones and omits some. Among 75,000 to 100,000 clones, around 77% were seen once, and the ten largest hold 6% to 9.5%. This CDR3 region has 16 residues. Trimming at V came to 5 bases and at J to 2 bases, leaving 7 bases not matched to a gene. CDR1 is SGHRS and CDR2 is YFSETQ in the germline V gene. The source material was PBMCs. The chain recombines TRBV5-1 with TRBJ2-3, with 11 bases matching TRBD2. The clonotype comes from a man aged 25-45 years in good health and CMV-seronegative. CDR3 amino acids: CASSGLAGGYTDTQYF. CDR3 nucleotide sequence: TGCGCCAGCAGTGGCCTAGCGGGAGGTTACACAGATACGCAGTATTTT.